One TCR beta chain is described in this entry. The data were produced by immunoSEQ multiplex PCR, yet TCRdb's version contains in-frame clones alone and is incomplete. The data show about 39,000 clones, over 75% seen once. The source of the sample is a study of blood T cell repertoires in COVID-19. Germline CDR1 reads KGHSH; CDR2 reads LQKENI. The CDR3 runs 15 residues. J was trimmed by 2 bases and V by 3 bases; bases with no gene match: 4. Sequenced material: peripheral blood. This chain joins TRBV18 and TRBJ2-5; 9 bases agree with TRBD1. This clonotype was obtained from a human donor in a cohort sampled during active COVID-19. DNA for the CDR3: TGTGCCAGCTCACCTAAGACAGGGGGTCAAGAGACCCAGTACTTC. Amino acids: CASSPKTGGQETQYF.